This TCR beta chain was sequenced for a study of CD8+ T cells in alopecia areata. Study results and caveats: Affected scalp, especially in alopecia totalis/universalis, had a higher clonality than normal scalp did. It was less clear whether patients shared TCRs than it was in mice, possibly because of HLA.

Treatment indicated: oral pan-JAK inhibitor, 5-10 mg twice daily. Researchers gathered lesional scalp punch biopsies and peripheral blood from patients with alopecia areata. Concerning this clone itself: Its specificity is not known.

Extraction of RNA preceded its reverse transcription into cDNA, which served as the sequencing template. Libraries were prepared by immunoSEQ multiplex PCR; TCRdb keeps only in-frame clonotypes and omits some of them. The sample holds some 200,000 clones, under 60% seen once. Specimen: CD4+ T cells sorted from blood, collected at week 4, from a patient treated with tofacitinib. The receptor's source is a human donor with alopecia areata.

The CDR3 loop reads CASSQVGGGAGNEQFF. The CDR3 DNA reads as TGTGCCAGCAGCCAAGTTGGCGGGGGGGCCGGCAATGAGCAGTTCTTC. This chain connects TRBV14 to TRBJ2-1, with 9 bases identical to TRBD2. Germline lookup yields CDR1 SGHDN and CDR2 FVKESK. V dropped 1 base and J dropped 6; count of bases not matched to a gene: 7. The CDR3 length is 16 residues.